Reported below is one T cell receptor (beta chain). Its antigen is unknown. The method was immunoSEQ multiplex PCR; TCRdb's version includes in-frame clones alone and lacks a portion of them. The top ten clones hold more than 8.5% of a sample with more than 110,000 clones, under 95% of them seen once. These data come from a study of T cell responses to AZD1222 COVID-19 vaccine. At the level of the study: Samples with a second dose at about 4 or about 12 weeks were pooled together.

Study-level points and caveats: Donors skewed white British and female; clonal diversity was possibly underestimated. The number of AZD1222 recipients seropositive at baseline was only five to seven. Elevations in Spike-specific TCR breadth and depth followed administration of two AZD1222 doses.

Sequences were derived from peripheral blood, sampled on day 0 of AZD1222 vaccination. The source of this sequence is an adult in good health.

The CDR3 spells CASTGLSGNTIYF. The DNA of the CDR3 is TGTGCCTCCACAGGGCTCTCTGGAAACACCATATATTTT. The V gene is TRBV30, the J gene TRBJ1-3; weak D call: TRBD1 (6 bases). CDR3 length equals 13 residues. The V and J ends lost 7 bases and 0 bases respectively, with 10 bases between them. Per the germline V gene, CDR1 is GTSNPN and CDR2 is SVGIG (reference sequence).